The 22 T cell receptor beta chains below were found in one sample sequenced in a study of cytomegalovirus exposure and HLA in healthy donors. Both 60 Vbeta primers and 13 Jbeta primers went into the PCR. Generated by immunoSEQ multiplex PCR, the TCRdb table keeps only in-frame clones and is missing some. Of under 250,000 clones in the sample, roughly 79% were seen once. Sequencing was done on a sample of PBMCs. Receptors were obtained from a man aged 25 to 45 in good health and CMV-seronegative.

The gene calls are TRBV6-4 and TRBJ2-3, with 10 bases fitting TRBD2. V lost 2 bases, J lost 1 base, and 0 bases stayed unmatched. The V gene's germline CDR1 is MRHNA and CDR2 SNTAGT. CDR3 size: 15 residues. The CDR3 sequence: CASSDGTSGTDTQYF. CDR3 DNA sequence: TGTGCCAGCAGTGACGGGACTAGCGGCACAGATACGCAGTATTTT.

The chain combines TRBV4-1 with TRBJ1-1; 7 bases map to TRBD1. Germline V CDR1 and CDR2: MGHRA, YSYEKL. V gave up 4 bases and J gave up 0 bases; unmatched junction bases: 8. The CDR3 spans 16 residues. The CDR3 loop reads CASSLDRVAMNTEAFF. Written as DNA, the CDR3 is TGCGCCAGCAGCCTAGACAGGGTTGCGATGAACACTGAAGCTTTCTTT.

CDR3 coding DNA: TGCAGCGTTGAAGGAGACAGGGGGCGCGAGCAGTACTTC. It specifies CSVEGDRGREQYF. V is TRBV29-1 and J is TRBJ2-7; 10 nucleotides match TRBD1. The J segment lost 6 bases and the V segment lost 1 base, leaving 3 bases of the junction unmatched. The CDR3 consists of 13 residues. The V gene's germline CDR1 is SQVTM and CDR2 ANQGSEA.

The rearrangement joins TRBV28 to TRBJ1-2; D gene uncertain. Germline assignment: CDR1 MDHEN and CDR2 SYDVKM. The V and J ends lost 5 bases and 0 bases respectively, with 10 bases between them. The length of the CDR3 is 14 residues. Written as DNA, the CDR3 is TGTGCCAGCAGTCTTCGGGTCCCTAACTATGGCTACACCTTC. This translates into CASSLRVPNYGYTF.

The genes are TRBV6-5 and TRBJ1-1, with a weak D call TRBD1 (6 bases). CDR1 and CDR2 (germline): MNHEY, SVGAGI. Trimming shortened V by 5 bases and J by 10 bases, and 20 bases separated the two germline ends. CDR3 length: 14 amino acids. Here the CDR3 reads CASSKWDISSGAFF. The CDR3 DNA sequence: TGTGCCAGCAGTAAGTGGGACATCTCTTCAGGAGCTTTCTTT.

The V gene is TRBV7-3, the J gene TRBJ2-7; 11 nucleotides agree with TRBD2. Trimming removed 3 bases from V and 2 bases from J; junction bases left unmatched: 3. Germline V gene lookup returns CDR1 SGHTA and CDR2 FQGTGA. This CDR3 has 15 residues. As DNA, the CDR3 is TGTGCCAGCAGCTTTGGGACTAGCGGAACCTACGAGCAGTACTTC. It codes for CASSFGTSGTYEQYF. Full variable domain (rest looked up from reference TRBV7-3 and TRBJ2-7): GAGVSQTPSNKVTEKGKYVELRCDPISGHTALYWYRQSLGQGPEFLIYFQGTGAADDSGLPNDRFFAVRPEGSVSTLKIQRTERGDSAVYLCASSFGTSGTYEQYFGPGTRLTVT.

The rearrangement links TRBV29-1 to TRBJ1-1; perhaps TRBD1 as D (6 bases). This CDR3 is 15 amino acids long. The germline V gene encodes CDR1 SQVTM and CDR2 ANQGSEA. Trimming pared 6 bases from V and 3 bases from J, leaving 20 bases between. CDR3: CSVLLLSDSDTEAFF. In nucleotides, the CDR3 is TGCAGCGTCCTTTTATTGTCGGACAGCGACACTGAAGCTTTCTTT.

The V gene is TRBV7-9, the J gene TRBJ1-2, with 7 bases that match TRBD1. The CDR3 is made up of 15 amino acids. Germline CDR1 is SEHNR and CDR2 is FQNEAQ (reference sequence). The V and J ends lost 1 base and 4 bases, in that order; junction bases with no gene match: 6. In nucleotides, the CDR3 is TGTGCCAGCAGCTTAGTACGGGACAGACGCTATGGCTACACCTTC. It yields the protein CASSLVRDRRYGYTF. Using reference TRBV7-9 and TRBJ1-2 for the parts outside the CDR3, the full variable domain is DTGVSQNPRHKITKRGQNVTFRCDPISEHNRLYWYRQTLGQGPEFLTYFQNEAQLEKSRLLSDRFSAERPKGSFSTLEIQRTEQGDSAMYLCASSLVRDRRYGYTFGSGTRLTVV.

This chain links TRBV28 with TRBJ2-7, with D tentatively TRBD1 (6 bases). Germline CDR1 and CDR2: MDHEN and SYDVKM. V lost 4 bases to trimming and J lost 5 bases, with 21 bases between them. The CDR3 consists of 16 residues. The CDR3 is CASSSPTPGQGDEQYF. For the CDR3, the DNA is TGTGCCAGCAGTTCGCCGACCCCGGGACAAGGGGACGAGCAGTACTTC.

The chain carries TRBV19 and TRBJ1-2; D is perhaps TRBD1 (6 bases). Germline assignment: CDR1 LNHDA and CDR2 SQIVND (reference sequence). This CDR3 has 16 residues. V dropped 7 bases and J dropped 5 bases, with 23 bases sitting between them. Here the CDR3 reads CASKTAGRGAQYGYTF. DNA for the CDR3: TGTGCCAGTAAAACCGCCGGACGGGGGGCGCAGTATGGCTACACCTTC.

CDR3 coding DNA: TGTGCCTGGGCCGGGACAGGGGTTTCACCCCTCCACTTT. Protein: CAWAGTGVSPLHF. The J gene is TRBJ1-6, the V gene TRBV30; 10 bases fit TRBD1. Per the germline V gene, CDR1 is GTSNPN and CDR2 is SVGIG (reference sequence). Trimming cost V 5 bases and J 9 bases; bases outside gene matches: 4. This CDR3 is 13 amino acids long.

The chain joins TRBV4-1 to TRBJ1-1; maybe TRBD1 (6 bases). Germline-derived CDR1 and CDR2 are MGHRA and YSYEKL. This CDR3 comprises 14 residues. V gave up 6 bases and J gave up 3 bases, with 14 bases separating them. The CDR3 sequence is CASRPKPGDTEAFF. CDR3 nucleotides: TGCGCCAGCAGGCCGAAACCAGGGGACACTGAAGCTTTCTTT.

V is TRBV28 and J is TRBJ1-4; TRBD1 agrees at 7 bases. The length of the CDR3 is 14 residues. Germline V gene data show CDR1 as MDHEN and CDR2 as SYDVKM. J lost 3 bases, V lost 5 bases, and 3 bases had no gene match. The DNA for the CDR3 is TGTGCCAGCAGTCCCGGGACAGCTAATGAAAAACTGTTTTTT. Amino acid sequence: CASSPGTANEKLFF.

V gene TRBV6-5 combines with J gene TRBJ2-7, with D possibly TRBD1 on 5 matching bases. Germline CDR1 MNHEY, CDR2 SVGAGI. The V and J ends lost 6 bases and 0 bases respectively, with 15 bases between them. The CDR3 runs 15 residues. DNA for the CDR3: TGTGCCAGCAGGCTCCTACAGGTATACTCCTACGAGCAGTACTTC. Translated: CASRLLQVYSYEQYF.

The chain couples TRBV6-1 to TRBJ2-1, with 11 nucleotides matching TRBD2. After removal of 2 bases from V and 3 bases from J, the junction contained 6 bases not matched to a gene. Germline CDR1 reads MNHNS; CDR2 reads SASEGT. The CDR3 spans 17 residues. CDR3 protein: CASSEPLAGGIYNEQFF. The CDR3 nucleotides are TGTGCCAGCAGTGAACCCCTAGCGGGAGGCATCTACAATGAGCAGTTCTTC.

V and J are TRBV6-5 and TRBJ2-3; the match to TRBD2 covers 9 bases. Germline V gene lookup returns CDR1 MNHEY and CDR2 SVGAGI. V dropped 6 bases and J dropped 4; count of bases not matched to a gene: 5. This CDR3 has 14 amino acids. As DNA, the CDR3 is TGTGCCAGCAGGATCGGCGGGAGGGCAGATACGCAGTATTTT. Protein: CASRIGGRADTQYF.

This clone was counted once. This chain joins TRBV30 and TRBJ1-6, with 7 bases that match TRBD1. The CDR3 sequence is 16 residues long. Per germline, CDR1 GTSNPN and CDR2 SVGIG (reference sequence). V lost 2 bases to trimming and J lost 5 bases; unmatched junction nucleotides: 9. The CDR3 nucleotides read TGTGCCTGGAGTATGTATACAGGGGCCAATAATTCACCCCTCCACTTT. This encodes CAWSMYTGANNSPLHF.

The rearrangement joins TRBV4-1 to TRBJ2-2; 8 bases align to TRBD1. The J segment lost 3 bases and the V segment lost 0 bases, leaving 3 bases of the junction unmatched. The V gene's germline CDR1 is MGHRA and CDR2 YSYEKL. The CDR3 is 16 residues long. The DNA for the CDR3 is TGCGCCAGCAGCCAAGACGGGACAGGTTACACCGGGGAGCTGTTTTTT. As protein: CASSQDGTGYTGELFF.

This clone was seen just once. This chain links TRBV7-8 with TRBJ2-7, with D uncertain. From germline, CDR1 is SGHVS and CDR2 FQNEAQ. Trimming removed 4 bases from V and 4 bases from J, with 8 bases in between. CDR3 length: 12 amino acids. The CDR3 spells CASSSGIYEQYF. The CDR3 DNA sequence: TGTGCCAGCAGCTCGGGTATTTACGAGCAGTACTTC.

The chain has TRBV7-2 and TRBJ2-7; 13 bases are shared with TRBD2. The CDR3 has 15 amino acids. V lost 6 bases, J lost 7 bases, and 9 bases stayed unmatched. Germline loops: CDR1 SGHTA, CDR2 FQGNSA. DNA for the CDR3: TGTGCCAGCAGTTGGACTAGCGGGAGCAGGCGGGAGCAGTACTTC. The encoded protein is CASSWTSGSRREQYF.

V and J are TRBV6-1 and TRBJ2-1, with 10 bases fitting TRBD1. CDR1 MNHNS and CDR2 SASEGT come from the germline V gene. This CDR3 has 14 residues. V gave up 6 bases and J gave up 8 bases; unmatched junction bases: 7. The CDR3 DNA follows: TGTGCCAGCAGGATGGGACAGGGGAGGGATGAGCAGTTCTTC. Protein product: CASRMGQGRDEQFF.

The table lists this clone with a few counts. The chain is built from TRBV28 and TRBJ1-3; unclear D gene. The CDR3 has 13 residues. V gave up 2 bases and J gave up 6 bases, with 8 bases separating them. In germline, CDR1 is MDHEN, CDR2 SYDVKM. The CDR3 reads CASSLEGTNTIYF. Here the CDR3 DNA reads TGTGCCAGCAGTTTAGAGGGAACAAACACCATATATTTT.